This T cell receptor (beta chain) derives from a study of breast tumors, draining lymph nodes, adjacent tissues. Samples came from axillary lymph nodes draining the breast cancer. TCRdb re-analysed the multiplex PCR reads in MiXCR, keeping a single row per CDR3 protein. Counted here are approximately 230,000 distinct CDR3 sequences, less than 35% occurring once; the ten biggest clones make up 3% to 4%. The germline V and J ends were trimmed by 5 bases and 9 bases, with 14 bases remaining between them. Germline V gene lookup returns CDR1 SGHNT and CDR2 YENEEA. This CDR3 spans 13 amino acids. This clonotype has ten or more counts.

Specimen: axillary lymph node tissue. This TCR was recovered from a female donor with breast cancer. Some clones in this sample may be carry-over from other donors' samples. The V and J genes are TRBV11-3 and TRBJ2-1; D uncertain. CDR3 nucleotide sequence: TGTGCCAGCAGCCAGCTAGTGGGCGTTGAGCAGTTCTTC. Translated: CASSQLVGVEQFF.